This TCR beta chain was retrieved from a study of blood T cell repertoires in COVID-19. In the study overall: The United States, Italy and Spain were the sources of the acute and convalescent COVID-19 samples.

In the source study's methods: Amplification from reference gene primers served as the basis for estimated nucleated cell counts. Generated by immunoSEQ multiplex PCR, the TCRdb table keeps only in-frame clones and is missing some. The D gene and trimming were derived from the DNA, and the V and J assignments and clone size from that table. The sample yields 200,000 to 250,000 clones, approximately 88% seen once. CDR3 length equals 16 residues. CDR1 and CDR2 (germline): SGHRS, YFSETQ. J was trimmed by 0 bases and V by 7 bases; bases with no gene match: 9. The TCR originated in a woman aged 25-40 years with COVID-19, enrolled during active disease. Sequences were obtained from peripheral blood. The V and J genes are TRBV5-1 and TRBJ2-2; 7 bases agree with TRBD1. Here the CDR3 DNA reads TGCGCCAGCCAAGATCCTGGGACAGCGAACACCGGGGAGCTGTTTTTT. Amino acids: CASQDPGTANTGELFF.